This T cell receptor beta chain emerged from a study of T-cell reconstitution after alpha-beta-depleted transplantation in children. Germline V CDR1 and CDR2: LGHDT, YNNKEL (reference sequence). V was trimmed by 5 bases and J by 4 bases, leaving 19 bases between them. The CDR3 length is 16 residues. Using unique molecular identifiers, the investigators prepared the TCRbeta library. Each CDR3 protein is one row after TCRdb ran MiXCR on the PCR reads. Among about 980,000 distinct CDR3 sequences, roughly 29% were seen once, and the ten largest hold approximately 30%. This clonotype appeared a few times. The antigen remains undetermined. Overall study findings and caveats: T-cell counts and diversity were attributed mostly to newly produced T cells one year after transplant. There were some patients whose high TCRbeta diversity at day 60 came from surviving recipient T cells and thymic progenitors.

Sequenced material: PBMCs, mostly from graft donor cells, taken 360 days after TCRalphabeta/CD19-depleted stem cell transplant. The sequence came from a boy younger than two who had a stem cell transplant for SCID, so the T cells may come from the graft donor. The rearrangement links TRBV3-1 to TRBJ2-3; D is possibly TRBD1 (6 bases). The CDR3 DNA is TGTGCCAGCAGCTCTAAGGGGGTCTACGGTGCAGATACGCAGTATTTT. It is translated as CASSSKGVYGADTQYF.